One and the same sample provided the 2 T cell receptor beta chains below, sequenced in a study of T cells in Graves' hyperthyroidism and ophthalmopathy. Template material for amplifying TCR beta CDR3 regions consisted of RNA transcripts. TCR CDR3 regions were first amplified by RT-PCR with HTBI primers. TCRdb recomputed calls from the multiplex PCR reads with MiXCR, one row per CDR3 protein. The sample gives a few hundred thousand distinct CDR3 sequences, 46% of which show up once; about two fifths is in the top ten. Sample: peripheral blood or thyroid tissue (not recorded which). All receptors come from an adult woman with Graves' disease, either hyperthyroidism or ophthalmopathy (not recorded which).

The rearrangement links TRBV2 to TRBJ1-5, with D maybe TRBD1 (6 bases). The CDR3 covers 15 residues. Germline CDR1 SNHLY, CDR2 FYNNEI. V lost 3 bases and J 4 bases, leaving 13 bases between the germline ends. CDR3: CASSERRQGNQPQHF. The DNA of the CDR3 is TGTGCCAGCAGTGAGAGGCGGCAGGGGAATCAGCCCCAGCATTTT.

The V and J genes are TRBV7-9 and TRBJ2-5; perhaps D is TRBD1 or TRBD2 (5 bases each). The V gene's germline CDR1 is SEHNR and CDR2 FQNEAQ (reference sequence). There are 16 residues in the CDR3. V lost 5 bases and J lost 1, with 17 bases in between. In nucleotides, the CDR3 is TGTGCCAGCAGCCGACTTCCGGCAGGGAGCCAAGAGACCCAGTACTTC. This sequence encodes CASSRLPAGSQETQYF.